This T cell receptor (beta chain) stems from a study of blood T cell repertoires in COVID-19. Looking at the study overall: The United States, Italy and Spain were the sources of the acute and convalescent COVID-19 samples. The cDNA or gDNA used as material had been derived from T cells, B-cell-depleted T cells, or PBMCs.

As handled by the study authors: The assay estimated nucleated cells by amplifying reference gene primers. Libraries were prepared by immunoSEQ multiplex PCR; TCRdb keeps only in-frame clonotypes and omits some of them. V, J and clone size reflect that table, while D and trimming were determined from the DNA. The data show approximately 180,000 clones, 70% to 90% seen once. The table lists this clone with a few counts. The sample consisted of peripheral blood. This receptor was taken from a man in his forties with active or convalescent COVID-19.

CDR3 in amino acids: CASSLTENTEAFF. The CDR3 region has the DNA TGTGCCAGCAGCCTTACAGAGAACACTGAAGCTTTCTTT. The chain is built from TRBV28 and TRBJ1-1; no firm D call. V was cut by 6 bases and J by 1 base, with 9 bases left in between. The CDR3 spans 13 residues. Germline V gene data show CDR1 as MDHEN and CDR2 as SYDVKM.